This T cell receptor beta chain was found in a study of cytomegalovirus exposure and HLA in healthy donors. Study-wide background: Assignment to the Caucasian-associated ancestry cluster applied to around 76% of the approximately 400 genotyped donors.

PCR was performed using 60 Vbeta and 13 Jbeta primers. Method: immunoSEQ multiplex PCR; TCRdb's copy keeps in-frame clones and lacks some. The data show 150,000 to 200,000 clones, with around 76% seen just once and approximately 7.1% held by the top ten. As regards this clone: Its target is unknown.

With 5 bases removed from V and 5 bases from J, the gap between germline ends came to 21 bases. Looked up from germline, CDR1 is SEHNR and CDR2 is FQNEAQ (reference sequence). This CDR3 is built from 17 residues. General study points: Analysis was performed later, and it showed HLA-associated TCR beta chains to be more clonally expanded than equally common others. In an earlier analysis, productive rearrangement rates for most beta V segments clustered near 87% or 30%.

What was sequenced was PBMCs. The J gene is TRBJ1-4, the V gene TRBV7-9; D is possibly TRBD1 (6 bases). The sequence was obtained from a middle-aged man in good health and CMV-seropositive. Here the CDR3 reads CASSLPRHWTANEKLFF. As DNA, the CDR3 is TGTGCCAGCAGCCTACCCCGACATTGGACAGCAAATGAAAAACTGTTTTTT. The whole variable domain, filled in from reference TRBV7-9 and TRBJ1-4, reads DTGVSQNPRHKITKRGQNVTFRCDPISEHNRLYWYRQTLGQGPEFLTYFQNEAQLEKSRLLSDRFSAERPKGSFSTLEIQRTEQGDSAMYLCASSLPRHWTANEKLFFGSGTQLSVL.